These 31 T cell receptor beta chains originate from one sample sequenced in a study of T cells in Graves' hyperthyroidism and ophthalmopathy. The TCR beta CDR3 regions underwent amplification using RNA transcripts as the source. HTBI primers were used for first-round RT-PCR of the TCR CDR3. Each CDR3 protein gets one entry after TCRdb re-called the multiplex PCR reads with MiXCR. The sample records approximately 640,000 distinct CDR3 sequences, under 20% being singletons. The material sequenced was blood. The source is a woman in her 30s with Graves' hyperthyroidism.

This clonotype showed up just a few times. The rearrangement links TRBV19 to TRBJ2-7; D possibly corresponds to TRBD2 (5 bases). The V end was cut by 3 bases, the J end by 0 bases, with 12 bases between. The CDR3 sequence is 15 residues long. The germline gives CDR1 LNHDA, CDR2 SQIVND (reference sequence). DNA of the CDR3: TGTGCCAGTAGTATGGCCCCAGCGGTCTCCTACGAGCAGTACTTC. Its translation is CASSMAPAVSYEQYF.

This clonotype was seen more than once but under ten times. The rearrangement links TRBV19 to TRBJ2-1; 11 bases are shared with TRBD2. Losses at the gene ends were 6 bases for V and 6 bases for J; bases not matched to a gene: 7. This CDR3 is built from 15 residues. Germline assignment: CDR1 LNHDA and CDR2 SQIVND (reference sequence). The CDR3 loop is CASRDLAGGFNEQFF. CDR3 sequence (DNA): TGTGCCAGTAGGGACTTAGCGGGAGGGTTCAATGAGCAGTTCTTC.

This chain links TRBV4-2 with TRBJ1-4; 7 bases agree with TRBD1. In germline, CDR1 is LGHNA, CDR2 YNFKEQ. V shed 1 base and J 4 bases; nucleotides not matched to a gene: 3. The CDR3 runs 15 residues. The CDR3, as DNA: TGTGCCAGCAGCCAAGGTGACAGGGATAATGAAAAACTGTTTTTT. Translated: CASSQGDRDNEKLFF.

This clonotype was seen ten or more times. This may be a read error, as it is one base from a much larger clone. V and J are TRBV27 and TRBJ2-7; D ambiguous. CDR1 is MNHEY, CDR2 SMNVEV, per germline (reference sequence). The V and J ends lost 2 bases and 5 bases respectively, with 4 bases between them. This CDR3 is built from 11 residues. The DNA for the CDR3 is TGTGCCAGCAGTTTAAACGACGAGCAGTACTTC. Translated, it gives CASSLNDEQYF.

The chain couples TRBV20-1 to TRBJ2-2; a possible D gene is TRBD1 (6 bases). The CDR3 has 14 residues. The germline CDR1 and CDR2 sequences are DFQATT and SNEGSKA (reference sequence). The ends were cut back, 3 bases at V and 4 bases at J, with 12 bases in the middle. CDR3 region: CSASKDSATGELFF. The CDR3 DNA is TGCAGTGCTAGTAAGGACAGCGCCACCGGGGAGCTGTTTTTT.

Turning to this clonotype: The junction does not match germline at one end; this may be a read error. The chain employs TRBV5-6 and TRBJ1-2; D gene ambiguous. The CDR3 loop spans 13 amino acids. Per the germline V gene, CDR1 is SGHDT and CDR2 is YYEEEE. The CDR3 sequence: CASSLGENYGDTF. In DNA, the CDR3 is TGTGCCAGCAGCTTGGGAGAGAATTATGGCGACACCTTT.

The chain has TRBV14 and TRBJ2-2; possibly TRBD2 for D (6 bases). The CDR3 is made up of 17 amino acids. V was trimmed by 4 bases and J by 0 bases, leaving 15 bases between them. Germline lookup yields CDR1 SGHDN and CDR2 FVKESK. CDR3: CASSPRGEDSNTGELFF. The CDR3 DNA follows: TGTGCCAGCAGCCCGCGGGGCGAAGATTCGAACACCGGGGAGCTGTTTTTT.

This clonotype was picked up a small number of times. The chain is built from TRBV28 and TRBJ2-1; D unclear. V lost 6 bases to trimming and J lost 7 bases, with 7 bases between them. Per the germline V gene, CDR1 is MDHEN and CDR2 is SYDVKM. The CDR3 has 11 residues. CDR3: CASRDLNEQFF. The CDR3 DNA reads as TGTGCCAGCAGAGACCTTAATGAGCAGTTCTTC.

The sample holds many counts of this clonotype. The rearrangement links TRBV20-1 to TRBJ2-7; D uncertain. V shed 1 base and J shed 1 base, with 14 bases lying between them. The CDR3 extends over 15 amino acids. From germline, CDR1 is DFQATT and CDR2 SNEGSKA (reference sequence). The CDR3 reads CSARAPRAISYEQYF. The CDR3 DNA reads TGCAGTGCTAGAGCCCCAAGGGCAATTTCCTACGAGCAGTACTTC.

This clonotype was counted many times. The chain links TRBV27 to TRBJ2-1; 7 bases match TRBD1. Germline trimming cut 5 bases from V and 6 bases from J; bases unmatched to any gene: 4. From germline, CDR1 is MNHEY and CDR2 SMNVEV (reference sequence). The CDR3 length is 13 residues. In nucleotides, the CDR3 is TGTGCCAGCAGTAGGGGACAGATCAATGAGCAGTTCTTC. Translation gives CASSRGQINEQFF.

This clonotype was observed at least ten times. The chain links TRBV2 to TRBJ2-3; 10 bases line up with TRBD2. This CDR3 region has 15 residues. Germline V lookup: CDR1 SNHLY, CDR2 FYNNEI. V lost 4 bases to trimming and J lost 5 bases; unmatched junction nucleotides: 6. The CDR3 here is CASSVLAGVGDTQYF. The CDR3 DNA is TGTGCCAGCAGTGTTCTAGCGGGAGTGGGAGATACGCAGTATTTT.

This clonotype was recorded many times. This chain uses TRBV6-2 or TRBV6-3 with TRBJ2-1; tentative D call: TRBD2 (6 bases). V lost 5 bases and J lost 4, with 12 bases in between. The germline CDR1 and CDR2 sequences are MNHEY and SVGEGT. This CDR3 has 14 amino acids. CDR3 coding DNA: TGTGCCAGCAGTACCGGGACTCGATACAATGAGCAGTTCTTC. It translates to CASSTGTRYNEQFF.

This clonotype was seen at least ten times. The rearrangement links TRBV20-1 to TRBJ2-7, with 7 bases aligning to TRBD1. CDR3 length: 12 residues. Germline V gene lookup returns CDR1 DFQATT and CDR2 SNEGSKA (reference sequence). The ends lost 5 bases at V and 3 bases at J; junction bases unmatched: 4. The CDR3 region has the DNA TGCAGTGCTCAGACAGGGAACTACGAGCAGTACTTC. Encoded protein: CSAQTGNYEQYF.

As for this clonotype: A single base separates this from a much larger clone, so it may be a read error. The chain recombines TRBV5-6 with TRBJ1-1; no clear D gene. Germline V gene sequence: CDR1 SGHDT, CDR2 YYEEEE. This CDR3 is 13 amino acids long. The CDR3 DNA reads as TGTGCCAGCAGCTTGGACGGCGCCCCTGAAGCTTCCTTT. Amino acid sequence: CASSLDGAPEASF.

This clonotype was counted ten times or more. The CDR3 is CASSRAENEKLFF. As DNA, the CDR3 is TGTGCCAGCTCACGCGCAGAAAATGAAAAACTGTTTTTT. The chain couples TRBV18 to TRBJ1-4; D is undetermined. V lost 4 bases and J lost 5, with 8 bases in between. The CDR3 is 13 residues long. Germline V gene sequence: CDR1 KGHSH, CDR2 LQKENI.

In regard to this clonotype: A read error may be the cause here, since a much bigger clone is one base away. This chain links TRBV12-3 or TRBV12-4 with TRBJ2-7; 7 bases agree with TRBD2. This CDR3 is built from 14 residues. With 3 bases clipped from V and 7 bases from J, the junction kept 9 bases outside the gene matches. CDR3 region: CASSLGGSSAEQYF. The CDR3 nucleotides read TGTGCCAGCAGTTTGGGCGGGAGTTCGGCTGAGCAGTACTTC.

The chain's CDR3 is CASSLASRTDTQYF. The CDR3 DNA is TGTGCCAGCAGTTTAGCGAGTCGCACAGATACGCAGTATTTT. V is TRBV12-3 or TRBV12-4 and J is TRBJ2-3; no definite D call. The CDR3 consists of 14 residues. The V gene lost 0 bases and the J gene lost 1 base, with 5 bases spanning the gap.

This clonotype was counted a few times. CDR3: CASGGGRVIMNTEAFF. The CDR3, as DNA: TGTGCCAGCGGGGGTGGCAGGGTAATCATGAACACTGAAGCTTTCTTT. This chain connects TRBV11-2 to TRBJ1-1, with D maybe TRBD1 (5 bases). V was trimmed by 8 bases and J by 0 bases, leaving 19 bases between them. CDR3 length: 16 amino acids. Germline CDR1 is SGHAT and CDR2 is FQNNGV.

The table lists this clonotype with a few counts. V gene TRBV30 combines with J gene TRBJ2-7, with a tentative D call TRBD1 (5 bases). CDR1 is GTSNPN and CDR2 is SVGIG in the germline V gene (reference sequence). The CDR3 has 13 residues. V shed 3 bases and J shed 0 bases, with 9 bases lying between them. CDR3 protein: CAWRGHLSYEQYF. The CDR3 bases are TGTGCCTGGAGAGGACACCTCTCCTACGAGCAGTACTTC.

This clonotype was seen ten or more times. The gene calls are TRBV20-1 and TRBJ2-3; tentative D call: TRBD1 (6 bases). CDR3 length: 15 residues. Germline V lookup: CDR1 DFQATT, CDR2 SNEGSKA (reference sequence). Trimming cost V 3 bases and J 1 base, with 14 bases left between them. This CDR3 reads CSASFGQRRTDTQYF. The CDR3 DNA is TGCAGTGCTAGTTTCGGACAGCGACGCACAGATACGCAGTATTTT.

This sequence joins TRBV6-1 and TRBJ1-4; 8 positions match TRBD1. The CDR3 is 15 amino acids. V gave up 10 bases and J gave up 0 bases; unmatched junction bases: 7. Germline CDR1 MNHNS, CDR2 SASEGT. The CDR3 nucleotides read TGTGCCACTTCACAGGGGGGACCAACTAATGAAAAACTGTTTTTT. This encodes CATSQGGPTNEKLFF.

This clonotype was detected ten times or more. The chain joins TRBV20-1 to TRBJ2-3, with 9 bases lining up with TRBD1. V shed 5 bases, J shed 4 bases, and the junction held 4 bases outside the gene matches. The CDR3 loop spans 13 amino acids. CDR1 is DFQATT and CDR2 is SNEGSKA in the germline V gene (reference sequence). The CDR3 loop reads CSAPGQGSDTQYF. CDR3 coding DNA: TGCAGTGCTCCGGGACAGGGATCAGATACGCAGTATTTT.

This clonotype was seen at least ten times. DNA for the CDR3: TGTGCCAGCAGTTCGACGGGGCGTCTGCCCCAGCATTTT. It codes for CASSSTGRLPQHF. V usage is TRBV28 and J usage is TRBJ1-5, with D tentatively TRBD1 (5 bases). Germline V gene lookup returns CDR1 MDHEN and CDR2 SYDVKM. The CDR3 covers 13 residues. Trimming left V 4 bases short and J 9 bases short, with 13 bases between.

In its sample, this clonotype was seen many times. The J gene is TRBJ2-1, the V gene TRBV6-1; TRBD1 matches 11 bases. Germline CDR1 is MNHNS and CDR2 is SASEGT. There are 16 residues in the CDR3. The J segment lost 6 bases and the V segment lost 5 bases, leaving 9 bases of the junction unmatched. The chain's CDR3 is CASSYGDRGSSNEQFF. CDR3 DNA sequence: TGTGCCAGCAGTTATGGGGACAGGGGGAGCTCCAATGAGCAGTTCTTC.

The rearrangement uses TRBV29-1 and TRBJ2-2, with 9 bases aligning to TRBD1. The germline V gene has CDR1 SQVTM and CDR2 ANQGSEA. This CDR3 has 18 amino acids. V lost 4 bases, J lost 0 bases, and 12 bases stayed unmatched. CDR3 DNA: TGCAGCGTTGTTCCAGGACAGGGGTCAGAGACGAACACCGGGGAGCTGTTTTTT. Translating it yields CSVVPGQGSETNTGELFF.

This chain uses TRBV9 with TRBJ2-1; D possibly uses TRBD1 or TRBD2 (5 bases each). V dropped 2 bases and J dropped 0 bases, with 18 bases sitting between them. Germline V CDR1 and CDR2: SGDLS, YYNGEE. The CDR3 sequence is 18 residues long. The CDR3 protein is CASSVAGVRQSSYNEQFF. The CDR3 DNA is TGTGCCAGCAGCGTGGCCGGGGTCAGACAGAGCTCCTACAATGAGCAGTTCTTC.

This rearrangement joins TRBV7-3 to TRBJ2-7; TRBD2 is a possible D gene (6 bases). V shed 6 bases and J shed 2 bases, with 20 bases lying between them. This CDR3 comprises 16 residues. Per germline, CDR1 SGHTA and CDR2 FQGTGA. CDR3 nucleotide sequence: TGTGCCAGCAGGCCGGGGATGGCGGGGCCTACCTACGAGCAGTACTTC. Translated: CASRPGMAGPTYEQYF.

This clonotype appeared a few times. The chain employs TRBV24-1 and TRBJ2-1; D is uncertain. Germline CDR1 reads KGHDR; CDR2 reads SFDVKD. The CDR3 is 12 residues long. Trimming took 9 bases from V and 8 from J, leaving 13 bases between them. CDR3 loop: CATSGFGDEQFF. CDR3 bases: TGTGCCACCTCCGGGTTTGGCGATGAGCAGTTCTTC.

CDR3 sequence: CASSLDSIREQYF. DNA of the CDR3: TGTGCCAGCAGTTTGGACTCCATCCGCGAGCAGTACTTC. This sequence joins TRBV27 and TRBJ2-7; possibly TRBD2 for D (5 bases). The CDR3 covers 13 residues. The germline V and J ends were trimmed by 3 bases and 6 bases, with 12 bases remaining between them. Germline assignment: CDR1 MNHEY and CDR2 SMNVEV (reference sequence).

This clonotype was recorded at least ten times. The genes are TRBV5-1 and TRBJ1-5, with 7 bases identical to TRBD1. The CDR3 runs to 15 residues. Germline values: CDR1 SGHRS, CDR2 YFSETQ. V shed 0 bases and J 5 bases; nucleotides not matched to a gene: 5. This CDR3 is CASSLGQGGDQPQHF. DNA for the CDR3: TGCGCCAGCAGCTTGGGACAGGGCGGCGATCAGCCCCAGCATTTT.

This clonotype has a handful of counts. A much larger clone sits a single nucleotide away, making a read error possible. The chain carries TRBV12-3 or TRBV12-4 and TRBJ2-1, with 7 bases that match TRBD2. The CDR3 is made up of 17 amino acids. V lost 6 bases to trimming and J lost 10 bases; unmatched junction nucleotides: 21. As DNA, the CDR3 is TGTGCCAGCAGACCTAGCGCCCGACTAGCACAGATCTACGAGCAGTTCTTC. Its protein is CASRPSARLAQIYEQFF.